The clone carrying this T cell receptor beta chain appeared a few times. Every donor gave approximately 10 milliliters of peripheral blood. This sample was included in a study of blood T cells in healthy people across ages. V lost 1 base to trimming and J lost 5 bases, with 15 bases between them. Germline CDR1 is SGHNT and CDR2 is YENEEA. The CDR3 contains 16 residues. Primed by a sample-barcoded 5' primer and a J-beta primer mix, a second PCR proceeded for 7 to 11 cycles. A tag from a template-switch adaptor with 12 random nucleotides marked each cDNA molecule. TCRdb re-called the 5' RACE reads through MiXCR, storing one row per CDR3 protein. The repertoire holds approximately 820,000 distinct CDR3 sequences, with approximately 44% as singletons.

This sequence joins TRBV11-3 and TRBJ2-1; D is perhaps TRBD1 or TRBD2 (6 bases each). This TCR came from a man aged 55 to 69 in good health. Input material: blood. The chain's CDR3 is CASSLGYGGPNNEQFF. DNA for the CDR3: TGTGCCAGCAGCTTAGGTTACGGGGGCCCCAACAATGAGCAGTTCTTC. The variable domain in full, completed from reference TRBV11-3 and TRBJ2-1, reads EAGVVQSPRYKIIEKKQPVAFWCNPISGHNTLYWYLQNLGQGPELLIRYENEEAVDDSQLPKDRFSAERLKGVDSTLKIQPAELGDSAVYLCASSLGYGGPNNEQFFGPGTRLTVL.